Below, 28 T cell receptor beta chains from the same sample are listed, as sequenced in a study of shared clonotypes between healthy human individuals. Sequenced by immunoSEQ multiplex PCR; TCRdb stores in-frame clones only, minus some. The table shows more than 1 million clones, with more than 75% occurring only once. The material sequenced was memory CD4+ T cells from PBMCs. The sample's subset: CD45RA-negative fraction. The origin of the receptors is a man aged 18 to 35 in good health. Some clones in this sample may be carry-over from other donors' samples.

This clone was found a few times. V usage is TRBV15 and J usage is TRBJ2-1, with D hard to call. This CDR3 has 12 amino acids. The V end was cut by 0 bases, the J end by 5 bases, with 2 bases between. The V gene's germline CDR1 is LNHNV and CDR2 YYDKDF (reference sequence). The CDR3 sequence: CATSRDHNEQFF. In DNA, the CDR3 is TGTGCCACCAGCAGAGATCACAATGAGCAGTTCTTC.

This clone appeared a single time. This sequence joins TRBV4-1 and TRBJ1-2, with 7 positions matching TRBD1. The V gene end was trimmed by 4 bases and the J gene end by 2 bases; junction bases not matched to a gene: 7. CDR1 and CDR2 (germline): MGHRA, YSYEKL. The CDR3 is 15 amino acids. CDR3: CASSRDEGGNYGYTF. The CDR3 DNA sequence: TGCGCCAGCAGCCGCGATGAAGGGGGCAACTATGGCTACACCTTC.

In DNA form, the CDR3 reads TGTGCCAGCAGCGTCGACGGGACAGGGGAGGAAAAACTGTTTTTT. Its translation: CASSVDGTGEEKLFF. This chain connects TRBV9 to TRBJ1-4; 10 bases align to TRBD1. The junction had 6 bases not matched to a gene; V was cut back by 2 bases and J by 8 bases. Germline-derived CDR1 and CDR2 are SGDLS and YYNGEE. This CDR3 has 15 residues.

The chain has TRBV19 and TRBJ2-5; 7 nucleotides line up with TRBD1. V shed 4 bases, J shed 1 base, and the junction held 9 bases outside the gene matches. Germline CDR1 is LNHDA and CDR2 is SQIVND (reference sequence). This CDR3 has 16 residues. This CDR3 is CASSNRGWRPQETQYF. DNA for the CDR3: TGTGCCAGTAGTAACAGGGGATGGCGGCCCCAAGAGACCCAGTACTTC.

This clone was seen only a few times. The V call is TRBV4-3, the J call TRBJ2-1; D gene unclear. This CDR3 comprises 17 residues. Trimming removed 1 base at V and 0 bases at J, with 13 bases between. CDR1 and CDR2 (germline): LGHNA, YSLEER. CDR3 in amino acids: CASSQGGEVSSYNEQFF. CDR3 nucleotide sequence: TGCGCCAGCAGCCAAGGTGGGGAAGTAAGCTCCTACAATGAGCAGTTCTTC.

The chain couples TRBV7-3 to TRBJ1-1, with D possibly matching TRBD1 (5 bases). The germline V and J ends were trimmed by 2 bases and 4 bases, with 26 bases remaining between them. Per the germline V gene, CDR1 is SGHTA and CDR2 is FQGTGA. CDR3 length: 19 residues. The CDR3 DNA reads TGTGCCAGCAGCTTAGATTCGGTTCGGGCAGGGAGGTGGAGCACTGAAGCTTTCTTT. Translated, it gives CASSLDSVRAGRWSTEAFF.

This chain uses TRBV28 with TRBJ2-5, with 8 bases aligning to TRBD1. The germline V gene has CDR1 MDHEN and CDR2 SYDVKM. The CDR3 runs 16 residues. The J segment lost 2 bases and the V segment lost 5 bases, leaving 10 bases of the junction unmatched. CDR3 bases: TGTGCCAGCAGTCGGACCTTCAGGACAGGGCAAGAGACCCAGTACTTC. As protein: CASSRTFRTGQETQYF.

Notes on this clone: The same CDR3 also results from other DNA sequences found in this sample. The V call is TRBV7-2, the J call TRBJ1-3; no reliable D call. Germline CDR1 SGHTA, CDR2 FQGNSA. The CDR3 is 13 residues long. Trimming left V 0 bases short and J 4 bases short, with 4 bases between. CDR3 DNA: TGTGCCAGCAGCTTAGCCAGCGGAAACACCATATATTTT. This codes for CASSLASGNTIYF.

V and J are TRBV18 and TRBJ2-7; D call uncertain. CDR1 is KGHSH and CDR2 is LQKENI in the germline V gene. V lost 4 bases, J lost 0 bases, and 19 bases lay in between. The CDR3 is made up of 17 amino acids. The CDR3 sequence is CASSRGSPSAYSYEQYF. The CDR3, as DNA: TGTGCCAGCTCACGAGGCTCCCCGAGCGCATACTCCTACGAGCAGTACTTC.

The chain joins TRBV7-8 to TRBJ1-2; D is unclear. Per germline, CDR1 SGHVS and CDR2 FQNEAQ. The CDR3 length is 14 residues. The germline V and J ends were trimmed by 0 bases and 9 bases, with 14 bases remaining between them. The CDR3 protein is CASSLAGWGYSYTF. Written as DNA, the CDR3 is TGTGCCAGCAGCTTAGCGGGATGGGGATATAGCTACACCTTC.

The chain links TRBV28 to TRBJ1-2, with D possibly matching TRBD1 (6 bases). CDR1 and CDR2 (germline): MDHEN, SYDVKM. The CDR3 length is 13 residues. V shed 6 bases and J shed 9 bases, with 17 bases lying between them. The CDR3 loop reads CASRSGQGTSYTF. CDR3 bases: TGTGCCAGCAGGTCGGGGCAGGGGACCAGCTACACCTTC.

The chain uses TRBV30 and TRBJ2-7; 10 nucleotides match TRBD1. Losses at the gene ends were 8 bases for V and 2 bases for J; bases not matched to a gene: 3. The CDR3 runs 12 residues. Germline loops: CDR1 GTSNPN, CDR2 SVGIG (reference sequence). This CDR3 is CAGTGDAYEQYF. CDR3 nucleotides: TGTGCCGGGACAGGGGACGCCTACGAGCAGTACTTC.

This chain links TRBV6-6 with TRBJ1-5; possibly TRBD1 for D (6 bases). Germline-derived CDR1 and CDR2 are MNHNY and SVGAGI (reference sequence). Trimming removed 6 bases at V and 6 bases at J, with 18 bases between. The CDR3 is made up of 15 amino acids. CDR3 in amino acids: CASSLRQAPPQPQHF. CDR3 DNA: TGTGCCAGCAGCCTCAGACAGGCCCCCCCTCAGCCCCAGCATTTT.

CDR3: CASRPTDLYQETQYF. The CDR3 DNA reads as TGTGCCAGCAGACCGACGGACTTGTACCAAGAGACCCAGTACTTC. This rearrangement joins TRBV28 to TRBJ2-5; D is possibly TRBD2 (5 bases). V dropped 6 bases and J dropped 0 bases, with 14 bases sitting between them. The CDR3 runs to 15 residues. The germline gives CDR1 MDHEN, CDR2 SYDVKM.

This rearrangement joins TRBV30 to TRBJ1-5; D call uncertain. This CDR3 is built from 13 residues. Germline V gene data show CDR1 as GTSNPN and CDR2 as SVGIG (reference sequence). Trimming cost V 2 bases and J 3 bases, with 8 bases left between them. The CDR3 sequence: CAWSLDANQPQHF. For the CDR3, the DNA is TGTGCCTGGAGTTTAGACGCCAATCAGCCCCAGCATTTT.

The V call is TRBV30, the J call TRBJ1-2, with D unresolved. This CDR3 has 17 amino acids. CDR1 is GTSNPN, CDR2 SVGIG, per germline (reference sequence). The V gene lost 0 bases and the J gene lost 6 bases, with 23 bases spanning the gap. The CDR3 nucleotides read TGTGCCTGGAGTGTACCTGGGGAAATTGTTGCGGGAAATGGCTACACCTTC. Its translation: CAWSVPGEIVAGNGYTF.

Comment on this clone: Other DNA sequences in this sample translate to the same CDR3. The CDR3 coding sequence is TGTGCCAGCAGTGAACAGGGCTCCCTCTACGAGCAGTACTTC. This encodes CASSEQGSLYEQYF. The rearrangement uses TRBV2 and TRBJ2-7, with D possibly TRBD1 on 5 matching bases. This CDR3 is 14 amino acids long. Trimming pared 2 bases from V and 3 bases from J, leaving 11 bases between. The germline CDR1 and CDR2 sequences are SNHLY and FYNNEI.

In its sample, this clone was seen a few times. The rearrangement uses TRBV28 and TRBJ1-4, with 9 bases that match TRBD1. Trimming at V came to 4 bases and at J to 8 bases, leaving 5 bases not matched to a gene. Germline V gene lookup returns CDR1 MDHEN and CDR2 SYDVKM. CDR3 length equals 14 residues. DNA for the CDR3: TGTGCCAGCAGTTCGGACAGGGGACGAGAAAAACTGTTTTTT. This translates into CASSSDRGREKLFF. The variable domain in full, with the rest retrieved from reference TRBV28 and TRBJ1-4, is DVKVTQSSRYLVKRTGEKVFLECVQDMDHENMFWYRQDPGLGLRLIYFSYDVKMKEKGDIPEGYSVSREKKERFSLILESASTNQTSMYLCASSSDRGREKLFFGSGTQLSVL.

This rearrangement joins TRBV6-5 to TRBJ2-1, with 11 bases aligning to TRBD1. The germline V gene encodes CDR1 MNHEY and CDR2 SVGAGI. V was pared by 8 bases and J by 7 bases, with 7 bases of the junction left unmatched. This CDR3 has 14 residues. The CDR3 sequence: CASLAGQGVNEQFF. In nucleotides, the CDR3 is TGTGCCAGCTTGGCGGGACAGGGGGTGAATGAGCAGTTCTTC.

The rearrangement links TRBV5-1 to TRBJ2-2; a weak D match, TRBD2 (7 bases). CDR1 is SGHRS, CDR2 YFSETQ, per germline. Trimming took 0 bases from V and 5 from J, leaving 11 bases between them. The CDR3 runs to 15 residues. The CDR3 sequence is CASSLGAGTTGELFF. In nucleotides, the CDR3 is TGCGCCAGCAGCTTGGGAGCGGGGACAACCGGGGAGCTGTTTTTT.

V gene TRBV30 combines with J gene TRBJ2-4; 8 bases map to TRBD2. The CDR3 is 13 amino acids. CDR1 is GTSNPN, CDR2 SVGIG, per germline (reference sequence). V gave up 3 bases and J gave up 6 bases; unmatched junction bases: 4. The CDR3 spells CAWSRTSRNIQYF. In nucleotides, the CDR3 is TGTGCCTGGAGCCGGACTAGCAGAAACATTCAGTACTTC.

The chain has TRBV11-2 and TRBJ2-7, with 10 bases lining up with TRBD2. The CDR3 consists of 13 residues. CDR1 and CDR2 (germline): SGHAT, FQNNGV. J gave up 3 bases and V 5 bases, and 1 base lay outside the gene matches. The CDR3 coding sequence is TGTGCCAGCAGCCGGACTAGCGGCTACGAGCAGTACTTC. Translated, it gives CASSRTSGYEQYF.

This clone came up a few times. This chain joins TRBV5-1 and TRBJ2-6; the D gene is possibly TRBD1 (6 bases). Germline CDR1 SGHRS, CDR2 YFSETQ. This CDR3 spans 22 amino acids. V was clipped by 4 bases and J by 0 bases, with 29 bases between them. The CDR3 loop is CASSPRLGGRQAAFSGANVLTF. In DNA, the CDR3 is TGCGCCAGCAGCCCCCGATTAGGTGGGCGACAGGCAGCCTTCTCTGGGGCCAACGTCCTGACTTTC.

On this clone: Other DNA sequences within the sample encode an identical CDR3. This chain connects TRBV5-1 to TRBJ1-1, with D perhaps matching TRBD1 (6 bases). V gave up 4 bases and J gave up 0 bases, with 10 bases separating them. This CDR3 contains 14 residues. Germline CDR1 is SGHRS and CDR2 is YFSETQ. CDR3 amino acids: CASSDQGMNTEAFF. CDR3 DNA: TGCGCCAGCAGCGATCAGGGGATGAACACTGAAGCTTTCTTT.

This clone was seen only once. V usage is TRBV9 and J usage is TRBJ2-1; D assignment may be TRBD1 or TRBD2 (6 bases each). V lost 0 bases, J lost 4 bases, and 17 bases lay in between. The length of the CDR3 is 17 residues. Germline V gene lookup returns CDR1 SGDLS and CDR2 YYNGEE. For the CDR3, the DNA is TGTGCCAGCAGCGTAGCTCCATTCGGGGGCCGGTACAATGAGCAGTTCTTC. Residues: CASSVAPFGGRYNEQFF.

As regards this clone: This sample also contains other DNA sequences that code for the same CDR3. The V call is TRBV19, the J call TRBJ2-5; D is unclear. Germline assignment: CDR1 LNHDA and CDR2 SQIVND (reference sequence). CDR3 length: 14 residues. The V and J ends lost 1 base and 2 bases respectively, with 8 bases between them. CDR3 protein: CASSIVGQQETQYF. In DNA, the CDR3 is TGTGCCAGTAGTATAGTCGGGCAGCAAGAGACCCAGTACTTC. Supplemented by reference TRBV19 and TRBJ2-5, the full variable domain reads DGGITQSPKYLFRKEGQNVTLSCEQNLNHDAMYWYRQDPGQGLRLIYYSQIVNDFQKGDIAEGYSVSREKKESFPLTVTSAQKNPTAFYLCASSIVGQQETQYFGPGTRLLVL.

The gene calls are TRBV28 and TRBJ1-2, with a weak D call TRBD1 (5 bases). Trimming left V 5 bases short and J 5 bases short, with 15 bases between. Germline lookup yields CDR1 MDHEN and CDR2 SYDVKM. This CDR3 contains 14 residues. CDR3 protein: CASSTQSQGYGYTF. CDR3 in DNA: TGTGCCAGCAGTACCCAATCGCAGGGTTATGGCTACACCTTC.

V gene TRBV19 combines with J gene TRBJ1-4; maybe TRBD1 (5 bases). Trimming shortened V by 4 bases and J by 7 bases, and 10 bases separated the two germline ends. Looked up from germline, CDR1 is LNHDA and CDR2 is SQIVND (reference sequence). The CDR3 runs 13 residues. In DNA form, the CDR3 reads TGTGCCAGTAGTACAAGGGGCGTTGAAAAACTGTTTTTT. It is translated as CASSTRGVEKLFF.